This entry lists 25 T cell receptor beta chains sequenced from one sample in a study of early T cells in non-severe SARS-CoV-2 infection. Each CDR3 protein gets one entry after TCRdb re-called the 5' RACE reads with MiXCR. Of 83,000 or so distinct CDR3 sequences listed, over 9.5% were seen once; the top ten hold 8%. The sample in question was whole blood, obtained at baseline. The receptor set was obtained from an adult who was a healthcare worker with PCR-confirmed SARS-CoV-2 infection or an uninfected control (not recorded which).

This clonotype was seen many times. The genes are TRBV2 and TRBJ2-2; the D is unclear. Germline CDR1 and CDR2: SNHLY and FYNNEI. This CDR3 spans 17 amino acids. V dropped 8 bases and J dropped 0 bases, with 19 bases sitting between them. CDR3 sequence: CASQSPSGAPNTGELFF. The CDR3 nucleotides read TGTGCCAGCCAGTCCCCCTCGGGCGCCCCGAACACCGGGGAGCTGTTTTTT.

The J gene is TRBJ2-7, the V gene TRBV6-6, with D perhaps TRBD1 (6 bases). CDR1 is MNHNY and CDR2 is SVGAGI in the germline V gene (reference sequence). V lost 2 bases to trimming and J lost 0 bases, with 11 bases between them. This CDR3 has 15 amino acids. In nucleotides, the CDR3 is TGTGCCAGCAGTTACAACGGGGACACCTCCTACGAGCAGTACTTC. Protein sequence: CASSYNGDTSYEQYF.

Ten or more counts support this clonotype. The chain uses TRBV7-8 and TRBJ2-5, with TRBD1 as a possible D gene (5 bases). CDR1 is SGHVS, CDR2 FQNEAQ, per germline. This CDR3 has 17 amino acids. V dropped 1 base and J dropped 2 bases, with 17 bases sitting between them. CDR3 sequence: CASSLVGQGVLQETQYF. CDR3 DNA sequence: TGTGCCAGCAGCTTAGTAGGGCAAGGGGTATTGCAAGAGACCCAGTACTTC.

This clonotype was seen ten or more times. The rearrangement joins TRBV11-1 to TRBJ2-1, with a weak D call TRBD2 (6 bases). The CDR3 runs to 16 residues. Deletions cut 3 bases from V and 0 bases from J, with 12 bases between. CDR1 is SGHAT, CDR2 FQDESV, per germline (reference sequence). The CDR3: CASSFRGDASYNEQFF. DNA for the CDR3: TGTGCCAGCAGCTTCCGCGGGGATGCCTCCTACAATGAGCAGTTCTTC.

This clonotype was seen many times. V usage is TRBV4-1 and J usage is TRBJ1-1; D possibly corresponds to TRBD1 (5 bases). The CDR3 runs 17 residues. From germline, CDR1 is MGHRA and CDR2 YSYEKL. With 1 base removed from V and 5 bases from J, the gap between germline ends came to 20 bases. As DNA, the CDR3 is TGCGCCAGCAGCCAAGGTGTATTAGCCAGGGCTGTGACTGAAGCTTTCTTT. Translation gives CASSQGVLARAVTEAFF.

J is TRBJ1-6 and V is TRBV20-1; TRBD1 might be the D (5 bases). Trimming removed 7 bases from V and 9 bases from J, with 16 bases in between. CDR1 is DFQATT, CDR2 SNEGSKA, per germline (reference sequence). The length of the CDR3 is 13 residues. The CDR3 here is CSGTDTGISPLHF. For the CDR3, the DNA is TGCAGTGGGACGGACACGGGGATTTCACCCCTCCACTTT.

This clonotype has just a few counts. The chain employs TRBV27 and TRBJ2-1; D might be TRBD2 (5 bases). Germline V gene data show CDR1 as MNHEY and CDR2 as SMNVEV (reference sequence). The CDR3 is made up of 15 amino acids. The V and J ends lost 8 bases and 3 bases respectively, with 17 bases between them. The CDR3 region is CASRWTQGVYNEQFF. In DNA, the CDR3 is TGTGCCAGCCGCTGGACTCAAGGAGTCTACAATGAGCAGTTCTTC.

This clonotype occurred many times. The chain's CDR3 is CASSSTGGNYGYTF. The CDR3 nucleotides read TGCGCCAGCAGCTCGACAGGGGGTAACTATGGCTACACCTTC. This chain uses TRBV5-1 with TRBJ1-2; 9 bases fit TRBD1. Germline V gene data show CDR1 as SGHRS and CDR2 as YFSETQ. The CDR3 loop spans 14 amino acids. The V gene end was trimmed by 3 bases and the J gene end by 1 base; junction bases not matched to a gene: 1.

This clonotype was found many times. The chain recombines TRBV29-1 with TRBJ2-3, with D perhaps matching TRBD1 or TRBD2 (5 bases each). Germline V gives CDR1 SQVTM, CDR2 ANQGSEA. The CDR3 runs 16 residues. With 7 bases removed from V and 4 bases from J, the gap between germline ends came to 24 bases. This CDR3 reads CSAKMGTRGIADTQYF. The CDR3 DNA reads TGCAGCGCCAAGATGGGGACCCGAGGGATCGCAGATACGCAGTATTTT.

There are many counts of this clonotype. The J gene is TRBJ2-1, the V gene TRBV11-2, with D perhaps matching TRBD1 or TRBD2 (5 bases each). Trimming shortened V by 8 bases and J by 4 bases, and 15 bases separated the two germline ends. Germline V gene lookup returns CDR1 SGHAT and CDR2 FQNNGV. CDR3 length: 14 amino acids. The CDR3 loop is CASLGGPFYNEQFF. CDR3 bases: TGTGCCAGCCTTGGGGGACCCTTTTACAATGAGCAGTTCTTC.

The chain joins TRBV27 to TRBJ2-1; D is undetermined. CDR1 and CDR2 (germline): MNHEY, SMNVEV (reference sequence). Between the trimmed V and J ends, which lost 6 bases and 2 bases, there was a span of 11 bases. The CDR3 is 14 residues long. The CDR3 loop is CASRLDGPYNEQFF. In DNA, the CDR3 is TGTGCCAGCAGACTGGACGGGCCCTACAATGAGCAGTTCTTC.

The V and J genes are TRBV12-3 or TRBV12-4 and TRBJ2-3, with 11 bases lining up with TRBD2. V lost 8 bases and J lost 5; bases outside the gene matches: 12. CDR3 length equals 16 residues. The CDR3 sequence: CASSHRVSGRGDTQYF. CDR3 in DNA: TGTGCCAGCTCCCATAGGGTTAGCGGGAGGGGAGATACGCAGTATTTT.

This clonotype has a handful of counts. The J gene is TRBJ2-1, the V gene TRBV28, with D unresolved. CDR3 length: 11 residues. Germline V gives CDR1 MDHEN, CDR2 SYDVKM. Trimming stripped 10 bases from V and 7 bases from J, with 11 bases between. CDR3 amino acids: CATNGGNEQFF. CDR3 nucleotide sequence: TGTGCCACTAATGGTGGGAATGAGCAGTTCTTC.

This rearrangement joins TRBV19 to TRBJ2-1; D is uncertain. V was cut by 4 bases and J by 7 bases, with 5 bases left in between. From germline, CDR1 is LNHDA and CDR2 SQIVND (reference sequence). The CDR3 is 11 residues long. CDR3: CASSSTNEQFF. The CDR3 DNA sequence: TGTGCCAGTAGTAGCACGAATGAGCAGTTCTTC.

This clonotype was counted at least ten times. The rearrangement joins TRBV5-8 to TRBJ2-1; TRBD2 matches 9 bases. Trimming cost V 9 bases and J 2 bases; bases outside gene matches: 9. CDR1 and CDR2 (germline): SGHTS, YDEGEE. The length of the CDR3 is 15 residues. The CDR3, as DNA: TGTGCCACCCCACGGGGCGGGAGGGCCTACAATGAGCAGTTCTTC. As protein: CATPRGGRAYNEQFF.

This clonotype was observed many times. The V gene is TRBV7-3, the J gene TRBJ2-2; no reliable D call. Germline loops: CDR1 SGHTA, CDR2 FQGTGA. Trimming removed 7 bases at V and 7 bases at J, with 13 bases between. The CDR3 runs 13 residues. CDR3 loop: CASTLGYGGELFF. CDR3 bases: TGTGCCAGCACTCTGGGATACGGCGGGGAGCTGTTTTTT. Based on the CDR3 plus reference TRBV7-3 and TRBJ2-2, the full variable domain is GAGVSQTPSNKVTEKGKYVELRCDPISGHTALYWYRQSLGQGPEFLIYFQGTGAADDSGLPNDRFFAVRPEGSVSTLKIQRTERGDSAVYLCASTLGYGGELFFGEGSRLTVL.

The chain uses TRBV9 and TRBJ2-3; 12 bases line up with TRBD1. Germline V lookup: CDR1 SGDLS, CDR2 YYNGEE. The trim removed 0 bases at V and 5 bases at J, leaving 4 bases unmatched. The CDR3 totals 16 residues. As DNA, the CDR3 is TGTGCCAGCAGCGTAGTGGGACAGGGGGCCCTAGATACGCAGTATTTT. Its translation: CASSVVGQGALDTQYF.

This clonotype was seen at least ten times. The V and J genes are TRBV6-1 and TRBJ2-2; D perhaps matches TRBD2 (6 bases). The germline V gene encodes CDR1 MNHNS and CDR2 SASEGT. The V and J ends lost 5 bases and 5 bases respectively, with 12 bases between them. The length of the CDR3 is 14 residues. The CDR3 DNA is TGTGCCAGCAGTCGACTAGGTTGGACCGGGGAGCTGTTTTTT. Residues: CASSRLGWTGELFF.

This clonotype was seen many times. V and J are TRBV12-3 or TRBV12-4 and TRBJ2-2; a weak D match, TRBD1 (5 bases). CDR3 length: 15 amino acids. The V gene lost 3 bases and the J gene lost 2 bases, with 10 bases spanning the gap. Here the CDR3 DNA reads TGTGCCAGCAGTTTTCGTGGGGCTAACACCGGGGAGCTGTTTTTT. Protein product: CASSFRGANTGELFF.

This clonotype appeared a few times. This chain uses TRBV27 with TRBJ2-7; D possibly corresponds to TRBD1 (5 bases). CDR3 length: 15 amino acids. Looked up from germline, CDR1 is MNHEY and CDR2 is SMNVEV (reference sequence). V dropped 5 bases and J dropped 1 base, with 15 bases sitting between them. In nucleotides, the CDR3 is TGTGCCAGCAGTATCGGACACGGGCGGTCCTACGAGCAGTACTTC. Translation gives CASSIGHGRSYEQYF.

In its sample, this clonotype was seen a few times. The V gene is TRBV12-3 or TRBV12-4, the J gene TRBJ2-2, with D possibly TRBD2 on 6 matching bases. V was trimmed by 7 bases and J by 0 bases, leaving 15 bases between them. CDR3 length: 16 residues. Here the CDR3 reads CASTGAGGSNTGELFF. CDR3 bases: TGTGCCAGCACCGGGGCCGGAGGGTCGAACACCGGGGAGCTGTTTTTT.

The chain combines TRBV28 with TRBJ1-6; maybe TRBD1 (6 bases). The CDR3 length is 15 residues. Between the trimmed V and J ends, which lost 5 bases and 7 bases, there was a span of 15 bases. CDR1 is MDHEN and CDR2 is SYDVKM in the germline V gene. The CDR3 DNA is TGTGCCAGCAGTCTTTCATCAGGGGAGAATTCACCCCTCCACTTT. It translates to CASSLSSGENSPLHF.

As DNA, the CDR3 is TGTGCCAGCAGCCCGCGGGGGGCGCGAGTCTCAGATACGCAGTATTTT. Amino acids: CASSPRGARVSDTQYF. The gene calls are TRBV12-3 or TRBV12-4 and TRBJ2-3; 8 bases are a match to TRBD2. J gave up 4 bases and V 6 bases, and 12 bases lay outside the gene matches. The CDR3 extends over 16 amino acids.

This clonotype was detected only a few times. J is TRBJ2-5 and V is TRBV13; the match to TRBD1 covers 11 bases. Germline trimming cut 5 bases from V and 5 bases from J; bases unmatched to any gene: 7. The CDR3 is made up of 15 amino acids. The germline V gene has CDR1 PRHDT and CDR2 FYEKMQ (reference sequence). This CDR3 reads CASSLWTGGRETQYF. The CDR3 DNA reads TGTGCCAGCAGCCTATGGACAGGGGGCCGGGAGACCCAGTACTTC. The full variable domain, rest sourced from reference TRBV13 and TRBJ2-5, is AAGVIQSPRHLIKEKRETATLKCYPIPRHDTVYWYQQGPGQDPQFLISFYEKMQSDKGSIPDRFSAQQFSDYHSELNMSSLELGDSALYFCASSLWTGGRETQYFGPGTRLLVL.

This rearrangement joins TRBV27 to TRBJ2-7; perhaps D is TRBD1 or TRBD2 (5 bases each). The ends were cut back, 3 bases at V and 2 bases at J, with 17 bases in the middle. Per the germline V gene, CDR1 is MNHEY and CDR2 is SMNVEV (reference sequence). The CDR3 is 16 amino acids. The CDR3 here is CASSFYTGSGPYEQYF. In nucleotides, the CDR3 is TGTGCCAGCAGTTTTTATACGGGGTCAGGGCCCTACGAGCAGTACTTC.